The subject of this entry is one T cell receptor (beta chain). Antigen unknown. Germline-derived CDR1 and CDR2 are SQVTM and ANQGSEA. The CDR3 has 13 residues. The ends were cut back, 0 bases at V and 4 bases at J, with 9 bases in the middle. Amplification targeted TCR beta CDR3 regions from RNA transcripts. The primer set for the first-round RT-PCR of the TCR CDR3 was HTBI. TCRdb independently ran MiXCR on the multiplex PCR reads; one entry per CDR3 protein. The sample shows about 520,000 distinct CDR3 sequences, approximately 25% of them seen only once. The source of the PBMCs was roughly 10 ml of fresh peripheral blood. This entry is derived from a study of T cells in Graves' hyperthyroidism and ophthalmopathy. Findings and limits, study-wide: Researchers report that a 13 V-J model separated ophthalmopathy from stable hyperthyroidism. The majority of expanded thyroid clonotypes above 0.001 also appeared in blood.

Sequencing was performed on blood. This sequence was found in a woman aged 25 to 39 with Graves' ophthalmopathy. This chain links TRBV29-1 with TRBJ2-5; D might be TRBD1 or TRBD2, each matching 5 bases. The CDR3 sequence is CSVEDGTAETQYF. In nucleotides, the CDR3 is TGCAGCGTTGAAGATGGGACCGCAGAGACCCAGTACTTC.